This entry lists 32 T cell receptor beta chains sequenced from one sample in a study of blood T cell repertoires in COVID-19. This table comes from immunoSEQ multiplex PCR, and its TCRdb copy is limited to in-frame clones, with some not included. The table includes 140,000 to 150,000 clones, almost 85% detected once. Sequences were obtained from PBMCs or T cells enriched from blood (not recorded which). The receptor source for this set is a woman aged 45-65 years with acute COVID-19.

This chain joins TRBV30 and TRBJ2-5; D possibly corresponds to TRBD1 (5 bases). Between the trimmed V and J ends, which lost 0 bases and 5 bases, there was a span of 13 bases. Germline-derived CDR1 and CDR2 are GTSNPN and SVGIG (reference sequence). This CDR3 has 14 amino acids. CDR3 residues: CAWSVGLGLETQYF. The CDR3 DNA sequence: TGTGCCTGGAGTGTAGGTTTGGGGCTCGAGACCCAGTACTTC.

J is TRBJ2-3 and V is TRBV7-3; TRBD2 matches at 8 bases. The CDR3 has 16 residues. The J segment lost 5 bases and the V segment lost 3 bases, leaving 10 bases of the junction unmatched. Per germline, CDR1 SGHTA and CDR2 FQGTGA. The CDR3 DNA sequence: TGTGCCAGCAGCTTCCAAGCGGGAGTGTCGAAAGATACGCAGTATTTT. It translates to CASSFQAGVSKDTQYF.

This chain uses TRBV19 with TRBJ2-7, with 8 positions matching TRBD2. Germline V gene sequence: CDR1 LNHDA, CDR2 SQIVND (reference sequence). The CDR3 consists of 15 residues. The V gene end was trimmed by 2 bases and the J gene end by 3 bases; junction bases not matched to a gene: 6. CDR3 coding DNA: TGTGCCAGTAGTATATCATCCAGCGGGAGCTACGAGCAGTACTTC. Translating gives CASSISSSGSYEQYF.

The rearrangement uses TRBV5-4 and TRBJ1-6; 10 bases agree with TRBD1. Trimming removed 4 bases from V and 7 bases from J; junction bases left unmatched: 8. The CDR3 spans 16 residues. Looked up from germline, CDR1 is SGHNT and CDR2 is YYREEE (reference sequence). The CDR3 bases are TGTGCCAGCAGCCGACCCGACAGGGGGCGAAATTCACCCCTCCACTTT. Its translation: CASSRPDRGRNSPLHF.

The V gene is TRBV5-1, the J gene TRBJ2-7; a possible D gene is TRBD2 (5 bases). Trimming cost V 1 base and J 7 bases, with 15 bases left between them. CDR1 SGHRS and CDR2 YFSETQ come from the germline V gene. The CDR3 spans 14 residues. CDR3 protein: CASSLSGESREQYF. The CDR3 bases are TGCGCCAGCAGCTTGTCCGGGGAATCAAGGGAGCAGTACTTC.

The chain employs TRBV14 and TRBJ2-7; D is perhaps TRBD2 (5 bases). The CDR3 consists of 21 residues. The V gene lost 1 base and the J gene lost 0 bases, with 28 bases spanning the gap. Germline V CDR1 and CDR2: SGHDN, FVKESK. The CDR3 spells CASSQATSRVGVGLVSYEQYF. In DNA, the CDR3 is TGTGCCAGCAGCCAAGCCACTTCGAGGGTGGGCGTGGGTCTTGTCTCCTACGAGCAGTACTTC.

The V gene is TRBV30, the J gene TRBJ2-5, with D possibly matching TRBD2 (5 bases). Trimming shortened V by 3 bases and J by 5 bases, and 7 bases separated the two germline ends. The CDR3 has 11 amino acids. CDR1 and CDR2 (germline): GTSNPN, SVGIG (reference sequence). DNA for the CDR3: TGTGCCTGGAGGGTAGCGGAGACCCAGTACTTC. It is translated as CAWRVAETQYF.

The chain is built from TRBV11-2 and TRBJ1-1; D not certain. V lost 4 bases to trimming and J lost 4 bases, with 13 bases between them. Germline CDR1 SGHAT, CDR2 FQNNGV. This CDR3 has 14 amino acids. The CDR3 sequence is CASSSTFTPTEAFF. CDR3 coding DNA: TGTGCCAGCAGCTCAACATTTACGCCCACTGAAGCTTTCTTT.

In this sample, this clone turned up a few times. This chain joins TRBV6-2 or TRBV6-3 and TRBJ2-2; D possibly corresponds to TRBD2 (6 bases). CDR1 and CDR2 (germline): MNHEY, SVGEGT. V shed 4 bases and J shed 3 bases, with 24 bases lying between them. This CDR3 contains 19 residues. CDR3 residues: CASSWTTAAAGTHTGELFF. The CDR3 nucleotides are TGTGCCAGCAGTTGGACTACCGCAGCAGCAGGAACCCACACCGGGGAGCTGTTTTTT.

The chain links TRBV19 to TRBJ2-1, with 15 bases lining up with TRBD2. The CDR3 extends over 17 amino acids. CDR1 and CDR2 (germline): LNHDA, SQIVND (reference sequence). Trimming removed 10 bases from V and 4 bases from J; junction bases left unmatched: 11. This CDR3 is CATRTSGGGLGYNEQFF. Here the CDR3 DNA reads TGTGCCACTCGGACTAGCGGGGGGGGGTTAGGATACAATGAGCAGTTCTTC.

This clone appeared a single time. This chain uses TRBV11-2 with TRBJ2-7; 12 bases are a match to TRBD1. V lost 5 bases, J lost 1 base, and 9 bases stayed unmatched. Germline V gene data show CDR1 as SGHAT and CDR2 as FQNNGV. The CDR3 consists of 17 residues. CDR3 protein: CASSPGTGGAGSYEQYF. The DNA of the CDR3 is TGTGCCAGCAGCCCCGGGACAGGGGGCGCGGGATCCTACGAGCAGTACTTC.

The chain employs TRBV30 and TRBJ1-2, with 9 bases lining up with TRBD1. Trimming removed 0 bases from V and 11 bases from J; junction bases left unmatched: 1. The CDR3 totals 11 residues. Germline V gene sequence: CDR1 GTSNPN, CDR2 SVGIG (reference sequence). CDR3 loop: CAWSVTGGYTF. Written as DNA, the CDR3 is TGTGCCTGGAGTGTGACAGGGGGTTACACCTTC.

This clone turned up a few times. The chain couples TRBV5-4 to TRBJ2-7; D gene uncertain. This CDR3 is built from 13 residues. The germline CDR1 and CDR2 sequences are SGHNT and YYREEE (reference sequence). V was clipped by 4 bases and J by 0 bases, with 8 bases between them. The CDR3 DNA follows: TGTGCCAGCAGCCTAGTGAGCTCCTACGAGCAGTACTTC. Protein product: CASSLVSSYEQYF.

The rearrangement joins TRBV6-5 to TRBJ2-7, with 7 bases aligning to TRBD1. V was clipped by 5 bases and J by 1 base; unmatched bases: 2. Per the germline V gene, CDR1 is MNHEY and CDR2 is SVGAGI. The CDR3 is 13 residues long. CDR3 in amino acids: CASSRGRSYEQYF. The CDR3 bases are TGTGCCAGCAGTAGGGGGCGGTCCTACGAGCAGTACTTC.

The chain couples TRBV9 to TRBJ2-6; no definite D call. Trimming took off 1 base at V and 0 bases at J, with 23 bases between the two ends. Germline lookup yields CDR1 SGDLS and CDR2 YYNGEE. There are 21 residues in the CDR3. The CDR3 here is CASSVHQLGPIVDSGANVLTF. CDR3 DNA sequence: TGTGCCAGCAGCGTACATCAGCTAGGCCCTATCGTCGACTCTGGGGCCAACGTCCTGACTTTC.

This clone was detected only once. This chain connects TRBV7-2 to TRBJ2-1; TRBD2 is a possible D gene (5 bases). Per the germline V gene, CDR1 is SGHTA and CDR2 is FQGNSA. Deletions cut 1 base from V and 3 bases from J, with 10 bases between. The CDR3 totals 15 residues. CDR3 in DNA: TGTGCCAGCAGCTTAGGAGCGGTGCGCTACAATGAGCAGTTCTTC. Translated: CASSLGAVRYNEQFF.

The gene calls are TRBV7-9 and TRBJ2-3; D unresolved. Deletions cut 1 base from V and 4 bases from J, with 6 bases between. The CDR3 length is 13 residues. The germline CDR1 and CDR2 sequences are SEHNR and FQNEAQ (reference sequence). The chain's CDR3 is CASSLDGADTQYF. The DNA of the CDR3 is TGTGCCAGCAGCTTAGATGGAGCAGATACGCAGTATTTT.

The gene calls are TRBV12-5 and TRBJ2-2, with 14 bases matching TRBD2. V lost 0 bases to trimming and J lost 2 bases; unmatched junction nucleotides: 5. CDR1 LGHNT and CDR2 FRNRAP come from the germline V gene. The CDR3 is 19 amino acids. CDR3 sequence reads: CASGLVLGTSGGNTGELFF. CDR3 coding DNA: TGTGCTAGTGGTTTGGTGCTAGGGACTAGCGGGGGAAACACCGGGGAGCTGTTTTTT. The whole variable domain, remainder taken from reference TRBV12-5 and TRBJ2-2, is DARVTQTPRHKVTEMGQEVTMRCQPILGHNTVFWYRQTMMQGLELLAYFRNRAPLDDSGMPKDRFSAEMPDATLATLKIQPSEPRDSAVYFCASGLVLGTSGGNTGELFFGEGSRLTVL.

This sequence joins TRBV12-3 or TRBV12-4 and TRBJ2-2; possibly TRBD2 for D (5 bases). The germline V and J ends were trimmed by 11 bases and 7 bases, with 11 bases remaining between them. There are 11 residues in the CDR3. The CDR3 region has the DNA TGTGCCGGAGCCGGGAACGGGGAGCTGTTTTTT. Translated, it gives CAGAGNGELFF.

CDR3 sequence reads: CASSYDRGLNTEAFF. Written as DNA, the CDR3 is TGTGCCAGCAGTTACGACAGGGGTTTGAACACTGAAGCTTTCTTT. The chain uses TRBV6-5 and TRBJ1-1, with 8 bases matching TRBD1. Trimming took 2 bases from V and 0 from J; bases not matched to a gene: 2. The CDR3 runs to 15 residues. Per germline, CDR1 MNHEY and CDR2 SVGAGI.

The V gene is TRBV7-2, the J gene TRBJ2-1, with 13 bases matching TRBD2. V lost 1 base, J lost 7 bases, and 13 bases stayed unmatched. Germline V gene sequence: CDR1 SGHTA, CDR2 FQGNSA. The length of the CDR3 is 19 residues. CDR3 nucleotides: TGTGCCAGCAGCTTAGGAGGACTAGCGGGAGTGGGAAGGTTGAATGAGCAGTTCTTC. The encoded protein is CASSLGGLAGVGRLNEQFF.

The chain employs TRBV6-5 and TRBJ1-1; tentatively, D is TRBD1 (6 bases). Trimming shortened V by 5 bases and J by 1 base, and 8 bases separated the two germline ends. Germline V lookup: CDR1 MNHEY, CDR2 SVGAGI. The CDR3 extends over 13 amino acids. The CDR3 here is CASSTQGNTEAFF. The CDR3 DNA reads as TGTGCCAGCAGTACACAGGGGAACACTGAAGCTTTCTTT.

CDR3 sequence (DNA): TGTGCCAGCAGTTTAGCGGGACTAGGGCAGTTCTTC. Its translation is CASSLAGLGQFF. The rearrangement uses TRBV12-3 or TRBV12-4 and TRBJ2-1; 8 nucleotides match TRBD2. This CDR3 has 12 amino acids. The V gene end was trimmed by 0 bases and the J gene end by 12 bases; junction bases not matched to a gene: 1.

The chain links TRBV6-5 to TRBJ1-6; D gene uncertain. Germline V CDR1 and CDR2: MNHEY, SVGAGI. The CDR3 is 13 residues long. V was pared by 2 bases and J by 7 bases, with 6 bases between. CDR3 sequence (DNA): TGTGCCAGCAGTTACCGTGTAAATTCACCCCTCCACTTT. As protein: CASSYRVNSPLHF.

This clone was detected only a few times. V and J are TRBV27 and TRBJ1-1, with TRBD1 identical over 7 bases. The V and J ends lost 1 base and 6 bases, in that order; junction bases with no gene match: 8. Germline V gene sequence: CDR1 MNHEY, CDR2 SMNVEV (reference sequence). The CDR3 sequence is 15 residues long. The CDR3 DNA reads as TGTGCCAGCAGTTTATATGGAGGGGGCATTGCTGAAGCTTTCTTT. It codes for CASSLYGGGIAEAFF.

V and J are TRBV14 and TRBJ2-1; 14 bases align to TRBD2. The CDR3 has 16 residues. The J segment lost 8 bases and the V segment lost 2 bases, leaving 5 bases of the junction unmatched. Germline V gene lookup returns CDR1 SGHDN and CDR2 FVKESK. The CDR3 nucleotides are TGTGCCAGCAGCCAACCGGGACTAGCGGGAGTTCATGAGCAGTTCTTC. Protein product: CASSQPGLAGVHEQFF.

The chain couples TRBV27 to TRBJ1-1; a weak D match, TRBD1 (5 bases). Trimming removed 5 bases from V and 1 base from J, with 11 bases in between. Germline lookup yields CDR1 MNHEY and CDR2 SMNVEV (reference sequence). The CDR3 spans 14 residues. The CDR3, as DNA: TGTGCCAGCAGTGGGGGGTGGTGGAACACTGAAGCTTTCTTT. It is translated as CASSGGWWNTEAFF.

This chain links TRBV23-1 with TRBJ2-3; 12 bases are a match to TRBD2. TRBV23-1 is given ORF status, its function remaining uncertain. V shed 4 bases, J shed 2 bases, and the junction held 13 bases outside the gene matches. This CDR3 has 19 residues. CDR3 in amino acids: CASSPAKASGRGPTDTQYF. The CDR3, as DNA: TGCGCCAGCAGTCCCGCTAAGGCTAGCGGGAGGGGGCCCACAGATACGCAGTATTTT.

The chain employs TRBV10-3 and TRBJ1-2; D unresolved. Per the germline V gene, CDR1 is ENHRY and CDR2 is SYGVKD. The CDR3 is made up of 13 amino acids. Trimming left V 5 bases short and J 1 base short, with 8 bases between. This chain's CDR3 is CAISLGGNYGYTF. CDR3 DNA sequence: TGTGCCATCAGTCTTGGCGGTAACTATGGCTACACCTTC.

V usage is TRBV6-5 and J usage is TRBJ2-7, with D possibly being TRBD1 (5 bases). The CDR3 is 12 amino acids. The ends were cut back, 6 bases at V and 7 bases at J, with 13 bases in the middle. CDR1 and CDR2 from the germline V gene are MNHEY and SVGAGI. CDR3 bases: TGTGCCAGCAGGAGCGCAGGGTTGGAGCAGTACTTC. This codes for CASRSAGLEQYF.

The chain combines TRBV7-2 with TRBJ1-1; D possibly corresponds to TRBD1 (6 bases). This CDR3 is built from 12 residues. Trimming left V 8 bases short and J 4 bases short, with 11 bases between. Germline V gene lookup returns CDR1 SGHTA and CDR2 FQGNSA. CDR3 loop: CASGDRTTEAFF. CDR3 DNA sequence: TGTGCCAGCGGCGACAGGACCACTGAAGCTTTCTTT.

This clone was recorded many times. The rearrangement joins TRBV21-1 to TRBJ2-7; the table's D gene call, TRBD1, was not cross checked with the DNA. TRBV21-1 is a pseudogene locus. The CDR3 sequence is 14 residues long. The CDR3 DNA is TGTGCCAGCAGCTGCGAGACAGGAGTCTACGAGCAGTACTTC. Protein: CASSCETGVYEQYF.